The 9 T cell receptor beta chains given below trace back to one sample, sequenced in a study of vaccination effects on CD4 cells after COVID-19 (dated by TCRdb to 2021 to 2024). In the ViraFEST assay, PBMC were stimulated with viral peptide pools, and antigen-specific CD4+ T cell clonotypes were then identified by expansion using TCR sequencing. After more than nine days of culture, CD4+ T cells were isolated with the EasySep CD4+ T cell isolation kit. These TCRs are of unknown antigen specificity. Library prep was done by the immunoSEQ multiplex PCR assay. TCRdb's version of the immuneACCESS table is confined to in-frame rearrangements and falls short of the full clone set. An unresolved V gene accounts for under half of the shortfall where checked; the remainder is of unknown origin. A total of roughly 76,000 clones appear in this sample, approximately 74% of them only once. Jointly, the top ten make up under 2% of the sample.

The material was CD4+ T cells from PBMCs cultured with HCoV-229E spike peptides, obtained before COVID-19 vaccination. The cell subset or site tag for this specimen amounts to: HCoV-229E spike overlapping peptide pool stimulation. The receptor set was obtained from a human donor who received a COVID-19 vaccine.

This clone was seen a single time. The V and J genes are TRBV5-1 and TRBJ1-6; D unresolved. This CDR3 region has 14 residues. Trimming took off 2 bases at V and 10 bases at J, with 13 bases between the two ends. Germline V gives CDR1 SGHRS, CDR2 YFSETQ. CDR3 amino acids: CASSFEARESPLHF. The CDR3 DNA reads TGCGCCAGCAGCTTTGAAGCCCGTGAGTCACCCCTCCACTTT.

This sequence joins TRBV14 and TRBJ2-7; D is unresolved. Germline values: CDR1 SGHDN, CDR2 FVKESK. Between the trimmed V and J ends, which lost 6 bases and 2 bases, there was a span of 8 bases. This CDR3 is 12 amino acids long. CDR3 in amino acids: CASRRAAYEQYV. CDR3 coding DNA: TGTGCCAGCAGACGGGCTGCCTACGAGCAGTACGTC.

In nucleotides, the CDR3 is TGCGCCAGCAGCTTGAACAGGGACTCCTACGAGCAGTACGTC. This encodes CASSLNRDSYEQYV. The chain carries TRBV5-1 and TRBJ2-7; possible D gene TRBD1, 6 bases. The CDR3 covers 14 residues. The germline gives CDR1 SGHRS, CDR2 YFSETQ. Trimming shortened V by 1 base and J by 0 bases, and 8 bases separated the two germline ends.

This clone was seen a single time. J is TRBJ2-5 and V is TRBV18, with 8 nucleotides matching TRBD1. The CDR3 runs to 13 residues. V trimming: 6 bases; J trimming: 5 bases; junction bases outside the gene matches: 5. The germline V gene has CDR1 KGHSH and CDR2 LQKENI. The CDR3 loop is CASSLGQAETQYF. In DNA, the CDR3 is TGTGCCAGCTCTCTGGGACAGGCGGAGACCCAGTACTTC.

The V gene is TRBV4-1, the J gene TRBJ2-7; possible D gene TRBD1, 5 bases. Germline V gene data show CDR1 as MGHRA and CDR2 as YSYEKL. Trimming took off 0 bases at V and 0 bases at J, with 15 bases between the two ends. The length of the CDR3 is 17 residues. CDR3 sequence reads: CASSQDIDRSSSYEQYV. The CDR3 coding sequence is TGCGCCAGCAGCCAAGATATTGACAGATCATCCTCCTACGAGCAGTACGTC.

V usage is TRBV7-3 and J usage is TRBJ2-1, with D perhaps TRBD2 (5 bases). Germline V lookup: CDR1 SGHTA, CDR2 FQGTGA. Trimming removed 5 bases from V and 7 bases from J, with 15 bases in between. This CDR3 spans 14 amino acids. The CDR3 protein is CASSPPSSGNEQFF. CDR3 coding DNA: TGTGCCAGCAGCCCTCCCTCGAGCGGTAATGAGCAGTTCTTC.

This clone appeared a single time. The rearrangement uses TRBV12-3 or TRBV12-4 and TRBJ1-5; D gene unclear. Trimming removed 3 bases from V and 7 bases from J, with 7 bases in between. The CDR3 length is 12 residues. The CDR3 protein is CASSFADQPQHF. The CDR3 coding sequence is TGTGCCAGCAGTTTTGCAGACCAGCCCCAGCATTTT.

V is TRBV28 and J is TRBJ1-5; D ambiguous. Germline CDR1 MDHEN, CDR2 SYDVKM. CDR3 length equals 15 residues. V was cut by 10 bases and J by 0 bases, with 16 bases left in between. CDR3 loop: CATLLLHDSNQPQHF. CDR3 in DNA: TGTGCCACCCTGCTACTTCACGATAGCAATCAGCCCCAGCATTTT. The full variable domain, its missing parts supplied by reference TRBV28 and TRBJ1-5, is DVKVTQSSRYLVKRTGEKVFLECVQDMDHENMFWYRQDPGLGLRLIYFSYDVKMKEKGDIPEGYSVSREKKERFSLILESASTNQTSMYLCATLLLHDSNQPQHFGDGTRLSIL.

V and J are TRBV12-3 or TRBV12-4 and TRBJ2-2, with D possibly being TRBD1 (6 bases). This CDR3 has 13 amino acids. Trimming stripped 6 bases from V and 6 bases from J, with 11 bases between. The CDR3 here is CASRYRAPGELFF. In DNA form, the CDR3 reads TGTGCCAGCAGGTACAGGGCCCCCGGGGAGCTGTTTTTT.